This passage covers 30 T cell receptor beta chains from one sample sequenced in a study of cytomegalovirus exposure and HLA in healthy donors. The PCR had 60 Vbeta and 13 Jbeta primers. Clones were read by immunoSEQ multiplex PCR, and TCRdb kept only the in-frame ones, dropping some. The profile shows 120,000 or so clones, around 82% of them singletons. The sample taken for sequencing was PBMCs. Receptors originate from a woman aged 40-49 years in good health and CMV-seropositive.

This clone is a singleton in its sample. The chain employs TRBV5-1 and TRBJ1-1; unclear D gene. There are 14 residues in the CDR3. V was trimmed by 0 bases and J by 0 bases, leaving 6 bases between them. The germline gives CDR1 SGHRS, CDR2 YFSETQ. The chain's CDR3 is CASSLDTMNTEAFF. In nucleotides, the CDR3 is TGCGCCAGCAGCTTGGACACTATGAACACTGAAGCTTTCTTT. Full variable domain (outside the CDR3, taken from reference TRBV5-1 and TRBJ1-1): KAGVTQTPRYLIKTRGQQVTLSCSPISGHRSVSWYQQTPGQGLQFLFEYFSETQRNKGNFPGRFSGRQFSNSRSEMNVSTLELGDSALYLCASSLDTMNTEAFFGQGTRLTVV.

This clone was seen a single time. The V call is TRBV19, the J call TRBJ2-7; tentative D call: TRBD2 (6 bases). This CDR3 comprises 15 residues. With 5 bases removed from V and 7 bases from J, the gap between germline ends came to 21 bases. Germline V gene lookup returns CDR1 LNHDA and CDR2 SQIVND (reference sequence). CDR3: CASSHRWGELSEQYF. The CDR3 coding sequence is TGTGCCAGTAGTCACCGGTGGGGGGAATTGAGTGAGCAGTACTTC.

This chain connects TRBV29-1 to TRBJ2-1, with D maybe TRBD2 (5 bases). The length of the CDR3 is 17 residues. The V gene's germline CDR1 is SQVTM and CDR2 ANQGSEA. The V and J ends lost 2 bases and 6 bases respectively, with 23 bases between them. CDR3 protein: CSVEWGKTGNALNEQFF. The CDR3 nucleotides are TGCAGCGTTGAATGGGGTAAGACGGGGAATGCGCTCAATGAGCAGTTCTTC.

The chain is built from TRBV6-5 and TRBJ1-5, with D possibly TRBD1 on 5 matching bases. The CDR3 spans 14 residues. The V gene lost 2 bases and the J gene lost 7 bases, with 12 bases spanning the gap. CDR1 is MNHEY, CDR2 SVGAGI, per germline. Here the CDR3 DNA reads TGTGCCAGCAGTTACGGGCCTGGGGCCCAGCCCCAGCATTTT. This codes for CASSYGPGAQPQHF.

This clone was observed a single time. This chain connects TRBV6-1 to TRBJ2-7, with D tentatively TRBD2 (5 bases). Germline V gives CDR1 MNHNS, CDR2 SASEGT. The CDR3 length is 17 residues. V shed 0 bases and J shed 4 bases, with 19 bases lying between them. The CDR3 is CASSEAAPGGPIYEQYF. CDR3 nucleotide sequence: TGTGCCAGCAGTGAAGCAGCTCCTGGCGGGCCCATTTACGAGCAGTACTTC.

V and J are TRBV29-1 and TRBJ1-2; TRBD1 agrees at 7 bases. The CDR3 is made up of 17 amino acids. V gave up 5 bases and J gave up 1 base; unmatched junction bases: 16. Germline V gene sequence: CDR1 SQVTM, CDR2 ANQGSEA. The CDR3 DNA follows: TGCAGCGTTAGGGGGACACCCGGGACAGCTTATAACTATGGCTACACCTTC. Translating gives CSVRGTPGTAYNYGYTF.

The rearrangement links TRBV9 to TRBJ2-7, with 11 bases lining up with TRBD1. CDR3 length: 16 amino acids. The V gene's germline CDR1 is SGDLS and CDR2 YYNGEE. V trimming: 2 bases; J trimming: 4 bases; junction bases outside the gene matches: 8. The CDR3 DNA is TGTGCCAGCAGCGTCCAGGACAGGGGGCAGGGATACGAGCAGTACTTC. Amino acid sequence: CASSVQDRGQGYEQYF.

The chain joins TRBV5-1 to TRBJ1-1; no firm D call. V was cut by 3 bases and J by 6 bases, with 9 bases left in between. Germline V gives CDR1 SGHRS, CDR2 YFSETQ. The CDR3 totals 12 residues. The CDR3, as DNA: TGCGCCAGCAGCTCTCCAGGCGCTGAAGCTTTCTTT. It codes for CASSSPGAEAFF.

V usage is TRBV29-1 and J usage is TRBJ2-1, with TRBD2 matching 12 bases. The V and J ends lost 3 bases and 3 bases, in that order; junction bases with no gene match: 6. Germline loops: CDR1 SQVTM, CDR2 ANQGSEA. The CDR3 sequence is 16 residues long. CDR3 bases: TGCAGCGTTGACCCGACTAGCGGGAGTGTCTACAATGAGCAGTTCTTC. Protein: CSVDPTSGSVYNEQFF.

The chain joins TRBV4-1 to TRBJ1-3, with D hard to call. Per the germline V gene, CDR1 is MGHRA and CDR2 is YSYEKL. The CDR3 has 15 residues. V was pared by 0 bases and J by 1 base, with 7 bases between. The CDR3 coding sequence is TGCGCCAGCAGCCAAGAATTCTTTTCTGGAAACACCATATATTTT. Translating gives CASSQEFFSGNTIYF.

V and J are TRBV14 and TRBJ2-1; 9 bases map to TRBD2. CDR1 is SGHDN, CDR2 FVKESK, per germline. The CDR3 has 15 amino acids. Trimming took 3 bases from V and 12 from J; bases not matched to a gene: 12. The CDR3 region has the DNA TGTGCCAGCAGCCAGGTGGTGAGTAGCGGGAGTATGCAGTTCTTC. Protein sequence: CASSQVVSSGSMQFF.

The CDR3 bases are TGTGCCATCAGGGGGACAGGGGGCACCGGGGAGCTGTTTTTT. Protein: CAIRGTGGTGELFF. V gene TRBV10-3 combines with J gene TRBJ2-2, with TRBD1 matching over 11 bases. This CDR3 has 14 residues. The V segment lost 6 bases and the J segment 4 bases; nucleotides outside the gene matches: 1. The germline CDR1 and CDR2 sequences are ENHRY and SYGVKD.

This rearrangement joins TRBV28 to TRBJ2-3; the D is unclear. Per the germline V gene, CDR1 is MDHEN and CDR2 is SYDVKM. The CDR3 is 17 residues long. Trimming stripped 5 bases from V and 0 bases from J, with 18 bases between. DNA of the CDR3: TGTGCCAGCAGTCCCGGAGTCCGTGTAGGTAGCACAGATACGCAGTATTTT. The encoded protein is CASSPGVRVGSTDTQYF.

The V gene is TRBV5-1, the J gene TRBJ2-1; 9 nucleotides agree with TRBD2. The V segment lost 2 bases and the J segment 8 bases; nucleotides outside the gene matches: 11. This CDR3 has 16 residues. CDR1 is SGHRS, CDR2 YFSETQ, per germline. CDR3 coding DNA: TGCGCCAGCAGCTTAATCTCCGGGACTAGCTTCGATGAGCAGTTCTTC. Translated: CASSLISGTSFDEQFF.

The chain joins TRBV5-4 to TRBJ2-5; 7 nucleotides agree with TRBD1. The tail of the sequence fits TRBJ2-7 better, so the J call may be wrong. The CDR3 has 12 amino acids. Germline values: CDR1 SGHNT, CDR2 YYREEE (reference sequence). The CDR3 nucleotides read TGTGCCAGCAGCCGAGGGGGCGACGAGCAGTACTTC. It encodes CASSRGGDEQYF.

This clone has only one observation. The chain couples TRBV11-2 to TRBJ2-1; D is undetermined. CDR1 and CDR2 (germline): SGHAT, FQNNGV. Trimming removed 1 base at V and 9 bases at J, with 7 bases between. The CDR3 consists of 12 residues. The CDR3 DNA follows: TGTGCCAGCAGCTTAGGAGTTGCTGAGCAGTTCTTC. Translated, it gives CASSLGVAEQFF.

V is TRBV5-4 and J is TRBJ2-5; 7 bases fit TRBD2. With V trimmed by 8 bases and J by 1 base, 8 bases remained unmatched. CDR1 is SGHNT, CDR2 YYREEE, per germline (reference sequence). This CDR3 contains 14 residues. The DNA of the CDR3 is TGTGCCAGTACAGAGGGAGGGCTCCAAGAGACCCAGTACTTC. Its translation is CASTEGGLQETQYF.

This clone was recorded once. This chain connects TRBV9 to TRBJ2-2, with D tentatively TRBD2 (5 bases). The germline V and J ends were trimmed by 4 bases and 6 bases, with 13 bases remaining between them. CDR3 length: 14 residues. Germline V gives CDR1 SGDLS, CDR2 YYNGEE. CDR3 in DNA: TGTGCCAGCAGCCTCGAACGGCGGGCCGGGGAGCTGTTTTTT. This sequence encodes CASSLERRAGELFF.

CDR3 loop: CASSLDVWREKADTQYF. The DNA of the CDR3 is TGTGCCAGCAGCTTGGACGTTTGGCGGGAAAAGGCAGATACGCAGTATTTT. This chain links TRBV5-6 with TRBJ2-3, with D perhaps TRBD2 (6 bases). Germline CDR1 SGHDT, CDR2 YYEEEE. Trimming left V 0 bases short and J 4 bases short, with 18 bases between. This CDR3 spans 17 amino acids.

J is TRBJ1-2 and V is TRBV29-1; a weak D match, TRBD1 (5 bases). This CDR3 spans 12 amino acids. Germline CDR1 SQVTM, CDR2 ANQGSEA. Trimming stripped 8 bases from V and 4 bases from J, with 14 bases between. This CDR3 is CSCDSGSYGYTF. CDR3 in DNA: TGCAGCTGCGACAGTGGTTCCTATGGCTACACCTTC.

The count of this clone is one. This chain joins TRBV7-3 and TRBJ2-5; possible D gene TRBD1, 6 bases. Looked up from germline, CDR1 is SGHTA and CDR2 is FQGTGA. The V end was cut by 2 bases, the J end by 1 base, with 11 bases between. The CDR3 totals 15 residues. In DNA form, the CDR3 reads TGTGCCAGCAGCTTACAGGGACAATCCCAAGAGACCCAGTACTTC. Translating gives CASSLQGQSQETQYF.

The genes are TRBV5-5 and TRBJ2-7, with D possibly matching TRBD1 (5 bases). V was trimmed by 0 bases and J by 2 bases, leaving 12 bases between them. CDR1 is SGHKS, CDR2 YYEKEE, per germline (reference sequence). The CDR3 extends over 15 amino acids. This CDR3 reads CASSLGRGIAYEQYF. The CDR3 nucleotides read TGTGCCAGCAGCTTGGGAAGGGGCATCGCCTACGAGCAGTACTTC.

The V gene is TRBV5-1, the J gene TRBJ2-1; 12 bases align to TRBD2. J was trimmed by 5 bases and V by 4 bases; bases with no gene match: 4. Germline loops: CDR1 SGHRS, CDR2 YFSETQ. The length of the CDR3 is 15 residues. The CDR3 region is CASSARTSGNNEQFF. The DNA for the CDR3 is TGCGCCAGCAGCGCAAGGACTAGCGGGAACAATGAGCAGTTCTTC.

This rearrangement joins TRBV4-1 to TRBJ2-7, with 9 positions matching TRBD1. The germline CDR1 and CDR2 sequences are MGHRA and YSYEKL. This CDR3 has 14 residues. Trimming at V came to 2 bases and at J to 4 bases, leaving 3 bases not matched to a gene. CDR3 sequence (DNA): TGCGCCAGCAGCCAATGGACAGGGGAGTACGAGCAGTACTTC. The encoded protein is CASSQWTGEYEQYF.

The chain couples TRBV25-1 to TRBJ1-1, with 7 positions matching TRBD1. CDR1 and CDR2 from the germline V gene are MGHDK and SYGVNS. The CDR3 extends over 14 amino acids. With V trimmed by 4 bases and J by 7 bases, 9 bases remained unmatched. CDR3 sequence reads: CASSATGRNGEAFF. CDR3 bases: TGTGCCAGCAGTGCGACAGGGAGAAATGGTGAAGCTTTCTTT.

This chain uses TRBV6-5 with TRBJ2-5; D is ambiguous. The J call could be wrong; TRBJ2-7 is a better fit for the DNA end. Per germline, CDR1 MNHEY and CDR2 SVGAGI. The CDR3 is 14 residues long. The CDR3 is CASSYGRVTYEQYF. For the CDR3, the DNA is TGTGCCAGCAGTTACGGCCGGGTCACCTACGAGCAGTACTTC.

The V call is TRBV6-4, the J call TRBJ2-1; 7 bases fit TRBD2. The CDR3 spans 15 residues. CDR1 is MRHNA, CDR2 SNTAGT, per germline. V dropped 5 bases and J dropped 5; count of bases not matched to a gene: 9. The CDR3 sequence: CASSLEGGENNEQFF. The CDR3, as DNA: TGTGCCAGCAGTTTGGAGGGAGGGGAGAACAATGAGCAGTTCTTC.

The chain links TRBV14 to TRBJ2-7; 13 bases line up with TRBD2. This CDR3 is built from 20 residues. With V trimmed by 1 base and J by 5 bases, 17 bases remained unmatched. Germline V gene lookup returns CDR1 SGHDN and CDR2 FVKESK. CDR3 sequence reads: CASSQVWDRGLAGVGNEQYF. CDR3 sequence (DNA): TGTGCCAGCAGCCAAGTTTGGGACAGAGGACTAGCGGGAGTTGGGAACGAGCAGTACTTC.

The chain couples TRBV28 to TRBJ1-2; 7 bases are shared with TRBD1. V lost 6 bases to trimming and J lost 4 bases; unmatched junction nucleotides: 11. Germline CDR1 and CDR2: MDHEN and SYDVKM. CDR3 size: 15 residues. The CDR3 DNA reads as TGTGCCAGCAGCCTGTTAGGGGGCCTTATCTATGGCTACACCTTC. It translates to CASSLLGGLIYGYTF.

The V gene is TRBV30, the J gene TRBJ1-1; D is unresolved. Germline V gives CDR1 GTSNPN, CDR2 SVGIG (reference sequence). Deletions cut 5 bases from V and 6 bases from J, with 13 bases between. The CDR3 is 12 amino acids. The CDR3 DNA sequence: TGTGCCTGGGGGGTGGTCGGGGCTGAAGCTTTCTTT. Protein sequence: CAWGVVGAEAFF. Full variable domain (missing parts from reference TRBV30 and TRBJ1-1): SQTIHQWPATLVQPVGSPLSLECTVEGTSNPNLYWYRQAAGRGLQLLFYSVGIGQISSEVPQNLSASRPQDRQFILSSKKLLLSDSGFYLCAWGVVGAEAFFGQGTRLTVV.